This TCR beta chain was identified in a study of blood T cell repertoires in COVID-19. Study as a whole: The samples span acute and convalescent COVID-19 from the United States, Italy and Spain. PBMCs, B-cell-depleted T cells, or T cells provided the cDNA or gDNA that made up the material.

In germline, CDR1 is SGHNT, CDR2 YYREEE (reference sequence). J gave up 2 bases and V 9 bases, and 6 bases lay outside the gene matches. The CDR3 consists of 13 residues. Sequenced by immunoSEQ multiplex PCR; TCRdb stores in-frame clones only, minus some. The repertoire holds over 95,000 clones, with 84% as singletons. Sequenced input: peripheral blood. The gene calls are TRBV5-4 and TRBJ2-3, with 7 bases matching TRBD2. The receptor comes from a man between 65 and 80 years old with active or convalescent COVID-19. CDR3 in DNA: TGTGCCAATGGCGGGGGACCCACAGATACGCAGTATTTT. It is translated as CANGGGPTDTQYF.